This T cell receptor beta chain was sequenced for a study of CD8 T cells in Susac syndrome. Roughly 0.45 to 1 ug RNA was reverse transcribed with random hexamers. Across 54 Vbeta and 13 Jbeta, immunoSEQ multiplex PCR amplified TCR beta CDR3. TCRdb reprocessed the immunoSEQ multiplex PCR reads via MiXCR and lists one record per CDR3 protein. The data contain approximately 200,000 distinct CDR3 sequences, over 90% of them singletons. Remarks on this clonotype: One junction end disagrees with the germline gene, perhaps due to a read error.

TCR beta was sequenced from blood CD8+ and CD4+ T cells. The study used treatment-naive patients who had stable or active relapsing-remitting disease as multiple sclerosis controls. FACS was used to enrich TEMRA cells, whereas the CD8+ and CD4+ T cells were obtained by negative isolation. The sequence was collected from a human donor with multiple sclerosis. The specimen sequenced was CD4+ T cells from PBMCs.

The DNA of the CDR3 is TGTGCCAGCAGCCAAGTACCCGGACAGGCCGCGATCTTC. It translates to CASSQVPGQAAIF. This sequence joins TRBV3-1 and TRBJ1-2, with 7 bases that match TRBD1. The germline CDR1 and CDR2 sequences are LGHDT and YNNKEL (reference sequence). This CDR3 comprises 13 residues.